This TCR beta chain stems from a study of blood T cell repertoires in COVID-19. Looking at the study overall: COVID-19 samples collected from the United States, Italy and Spain covered acute and convalescent phases. PBMCs, B-cell-depleted T cells, or T cells provided the cDNA or gDNA that made up the material.

Authors' methods: Estimates of nucleated cell counts were drawn from the amplification of reference gene primers. The data were produced by immunoSEQ multiplex PCR, yet TCRdb's version contains in-frame clones alone and is incomplete. V and J calls plus clone size are reproduced from that table; the DNA served to infer D and trimming. The sample lists under 75,000 clones; 75% to 85% were seen once. Per germline, CDR1 SGHRS and CDR2 YFSETQ. CDR3 length: 16 residues. The J segment lost 1 base and the V segment lost 4 bases, leaving 7 bases of the junction unmatched. Specimen: peripheral blood. The rearrangement links TRBV5-1 to TRBJ2-7; 11 nucleotides align to TRBD2. This clonotype was sampled from a man aged 70 or older who had recovered from COVID-19. CDR3 coding DNA: TGCGCCAGCAGCCCCGGACTAGCGGGTTTTTCCTACGAGCAGTACTTC. Translation: CASSPGLAGFSYEQYF.